Listed here are 14 T cell receptor beta chains from one sample, sequenced in a study of graft-versus-host responses after intestinal transplantation. Repertoires were generated with immunoSEQ multiplex PCR, while TCRdb's copy carries only in-frame clones and drops some. The sample contains about 12,000 clones, more than 85% of which appear only once. The input for sequencing was PBMCs, taken 1032 days after intestinal transplantation. These receptors were obtained from a human patient who received an intestinal transplant, so some T cells may come from the graft donor.

The genes are TRBV18 and TRBJ2-3; the match to TRBD1 covers 11 bases. Germline V gives CDR1 KGHSH, CDR2 LQKENI. After removal of 3 bases from V and 4 bases from J, the junction contained 3 bases not matched to a gene. This CDR3 comprises 15 residues. The CDR3 DNA sequence: TGTGCCAGCTCACCTCGGACAGGGGGCGCAGATACGCAGTATTTT. This encodes CASSPRTGGADTQYF.

The V and J genes are TRBV6-1 and TRBJ2-1, with D tentatively TRBD1 or TRBD2 (6 bases each). V lost 5 bases to trimming and J lost 5 bases, with 13 bases between them. This CDR3 is 14 amino acids long. Germline V gene data show CDR1 as MNHNS and CDR2 as SASEGT. The CDR3 sequence: CASSLGGINNEQFF. The CDR3 nucleotides read TGTGCCAGCAGTCTAGGGGGGATAAACAATGAGCAGTTCTTC.

V usage is TRBV7-3 and J usage is TRBJ2-1, with TRBD2 identical over 11 bases. The CDR3 contains 15 residues. Germline loops: CDR1 SGHTA, CDR2 FQGTGA. The junction had 6 bases not matched to a gene; V was cut back by 2 bases and J by 9 bases. The CDR3 loop is CASSLALAGAAEQFF. CDR3 in DNA: TGTGCCAGCAGCTTAGCACTAGCGGGGGCGGCTGAGCAGTTCTTC. The whole variable domain, filled in from reference TRBV7-3 and TRBJ2-1, reads GAGVSQTPSNKVTEKGKYVELRCDPISGHTALYWYRQSLGQGPEFLIYFQGTGAADDSGLPNDRFFAVRPEGSVSTLKIQRTERGDSAVYLCASSLALAGAAEQFFGPGTRLTVL.

The rearrangement joins TRBV7-9 to TRBJ1-2, with TRBD1 matching over 10 bases. V shed 5 bases, J shed 4 bases, and the junction held 7 bases outside the gene matches. Germline V gene data show CDR1 as SEHNR and CDR2 as FQNEAQ (reference sequence). This CDR3 comprises 15 residues. CDR3 amino acids: CASSHSTGGGYGYTF. The CDR3 DNA reads TGTGCCAGCAGCCACTCGACAGGGGGCGGCTATGGCTACACCTTC.

V usage is TRBV6-5 and J usage is TRBJ2-3, with D unresolved. Trimming removed 0 bases at V and 6 bases at J, with 7 bases between. Germline V gene sequence: CDR1 MNHEY, CDR2 SVGAGI. The length of the CDR3 is 13 residues. The CDR3 DNA sequence: TGTGCCAGCAGTTACTCGAAGATTGATACGCAGTATTTT. This codes for CASSYSKIDTQYF.

The CDR3 protein is CASGSIVGQSRANVLTF. The CDR3 nucleotides are TGTGCTAGTGGTTCAATAGTAGGACAAAGTCGGGCCAACGTCCTGACTTTC. V is TRBV12-5 and J is TRBJ2-6; a possible D gene is TRBD1 (5 bases). This CDR3 spans 17 amino acids. Deletions cut 4 bases from V and 5 bases from J, with 18 bases between. Per germline, CDR1 LGHNT and CDR2 FRNRAP.

This sequence joins TRBV7-9 and TRBJ2-3, with 8 bases matching TRBD2. The ends lost 2 bases at V and 2 bases at J; junction bases unmatched: 9. The CDR3 totals 17 residues. Germline V gene sequence: CDR1 SEHNR, CDR2 FQNEAQ (reference sequence). The CDR3 is CASSLRRGAGHTDTQYF. The DNA for the CDR3 is TGTGCCAGCAGCTTAAGGCGGGGGGCCGGACACACAGATACGCAGTATTTT.

The V gene is TRBV5-4, the J gene TRBJ2-3; tentatively, D is TRBD1 (5 bases). Trimming cost V 8 bases and J 4 bases, with 11 bases left between them. The CDR3 has 12 residues. Germline V gene lookup returns CDR1 SGHNT and CDR2 YYREEE (reference sequence). The CDR3 nucleotides are TGTGCCAGTCAGGGTCTCGCAGATACGCAGTATTTT. Residues: CASQGLADTQYF.

The chain carries TRBV9 and TRBJ1-6; 12 bases align to TRBD1. Germline lookup yields CDR1 SGDLS and CDR2 YYNGEE. There are 18 residues in the CDR3. V lost 3 bases, J lost 5 bases, and 9 bases stayed unmatched. CDR3 sequence (DNA): TGTGCCAGCAGCGCCGGGACAGGGGGCCCTTGGGATAATTCACCCCTCCACTTT. This translates into CASSAGTGGPWDNSPLHF. The variable domain in full, completed from reference TRBV9 and TRBJ1-6, reads DSGVTQTPKHLITATGQRVTLRCSPRSGDLSVYWYQQSLDQGLQFLIQYYNGEERAKGNILERFSAQQFPDLHSELNLSSLELGDSALYFCASSAGTGGPWDNSPLHFGNGTRLTVT.

The chain recombines TRBV10-3 with TRBJ1-1, with unresolved D. This CDR3 has 13 residues. Germline V gene lookup returns CDR1 ENHRY and CDR2 SYGVKD. V was clipped by 8 bases and J by 3 bases, with 13 bases between them. The chain's CDR3 is CAIRRMMDTEAFF. The CDR3 nucleotides read TGTGCCATCCGCAGGATGATGGACACTGAAGCTTTCTTT.

The sample holds one count of this clone. The genes are TRBV6-5 and TRBJ2-7; TRBD1 agrees at 7 bases. V lost 0 bases to trimming and J lost 4 bases; unmatched junction nucleotides: 6. From germline, CDR1 is MNHEY and CDR2 SVGAGI. The CDR3 is 15 residues long. The CDR3 reads CASSYSSGQIYEQYF. CDR3 coding DNA: TGTGCCAGCAGTTACTCATCGGGACAGATATACGAGCAGTACTTC.

The gene calls are TRBV5-1 and TRBJ2-6; D is possibly TRBD1 (6 bases). Trimming took off 2 bases at V and 1 base at J, with 13 bases between the two ends. Per germline, CDR1 SGHRS and CDR2 YFSETQ. The CDR3 consists of 17 residues. CDR3 sequence: CASSFLSQGSGANVLTF. As DNA, the CDR3 is TGCGCCAGCAGCTTTCTATCACAGGGATCTGGGGCCAACGTCCTGACTTTC.

This clone appeared a single time. The rearrangement joins TRBV5-1 to TRBJ2-3; D is perhaps TRBD2 (5 bases). This CDR3 comprises 15 residues. The V and J ends lost 1 base and 6 bases respectively, with 15 bases between them. Germline CDR1 and CDR2: SGHRS and YFSETQ. CDR3 DNA: TGCGCCAGCAGCTTGTGGGCGGAGGTCCCGGATACGCAGTATTTT. Residues: CASSLWAEVPDTQYF.

The chain carries TRBV27 and TRBJ1-3, with 7 bases lining up with TRBD1. Germline lookup yields CDR1 MNHEY and CDR2 SMNVEV (reference sequence). With 0 bases clipped from V and 0 bases from J, the junction kept 5 bases outside the gene matches. The CDR3 loop spans 17 amino acids. The CDR3 here is CASSLSAGGNSGNTIYF. The CDR3 nucleotides read TGTGCCAGCAGTTTATCTGCAGGGGGTAACTCTGGAAACACCATATATTTT.